The rows below give T cell receptor beta chains drawn from one sample of a study of control samples from healthy donors and cancer patients. Sequencing was performed with immunoSEQ multiplex PCR; in TCRdb, only in-frame clones are kept and a portion is missing. Of roughly 120,000 clones in the sample, approximately 95% were seen once. Material: blood. Every receptor here comes from a young man in good health. CDR3s include the opening cysteine and the closing phenylalanine or tryptophan. A D gene is named only where the DNA matches it firmly. Expanded clones are given a class, and other clones once, few, many or no size at all.

v_call,j_call,d_call,clone_size,cdr3_nt,cdr3_aa
TRBV27,TRBJ2-3,TRBD2,.,TGTGCCAGCAGCCGGACTAGCGGGGGCCCTACATCTAGCACAGATACGCAGTATTTT,CASSRTSGGPTSSTDTQYF
TRBV2,TRBJ1-6,.,.,TGTGCCAGCAGTGACTACGGGAATTCACCCCTCCACTTT,CASSDYGNSPLHF
TRBV6-5,TRBJ1-3,.,once,TGTGCCAGCAGTCCGCCCGGGGCAGTCGGAAACACCATATATTTT,CASSPPGAVGNTIYF
TRBV29-1,TRBJ2-7,.,.,TGCAGCGTTGCTAGCAGGGACCCCTACGAGCAGTACTTC,CSVASRDPYEQYF
TRBV3-1/TRBV3-2,TRBJ1-5,.,.,TGTGCCAGCAGCCAAGGGTGGGGGGGACAGCCCCAGCATTTT,CASSQGWGGQPQHF
TRBV4-1,TRBJ2-7,.,.,TGCGCCAGCAGCCAAGTAGGCTACGAGCAGTACTTC,CASSQVGYEQYF
TRBV15,TRBJ2-7,TRBD1,.,TGTGCCACCAGCAGAGCTACAGGGGTAGGATACGAGCAGTACTTC,CATSRATGVGYEQYF
TRBV19,TRBJ1-5,TRBD1,.,TGTGCCAGTAGTACCGGGACAGGGGTCCTCAATCAGCCCCAGCATTTT,CASSTGTGVLNQPQHF
TRBV7-3,TRBJ2-1,TRBD2,once,TGTGCCAGCAGCTCCCGCCGAACTACTAGCGGGGGGGGCAATGAGCAGTTCTTC,CASSSRRTTSGGGNEQFF
TRBV14,TRBJ1-3,.,.,TGTGCCAGCAGCCAAGTACAGTACCTAGCCCTCTCTGGAAACACCATATATTTT,CASSQVQYLALSGNTIYF
TRBV5-1,TRBJ1-1,.,.,TGCGCCAGCAGCCTTACGGGGAACACTGAAGCTTTCTTT,CASSLTGNTEAFF
TRBV7-9,TRBJ1-3,.,.,TGTGCCAGCAGCTTCCCAGGGATAGGAAACACCATATATTTT,CASSFPGIGNTIYF
TRBV6-4,TRBJ2-1,TRBD2,.,TGTGCCACCAGGACTAGCGGGGGGGCCACTGAGCAGTTCTTC,CATRTSGGATEQFF
TRBV30,TRBJ1-2,.,.,TGTGCCTGGAGTCTGACGTCGGGGGGCTACACCTTC,CAWSLTSGGYTF
TRBV11-2,TRBJ1-1,.,.,TGTGCCAGCAGCTTGGCATTTGGTTATCAAATGAACACTGAAGCTTTCTTT,CASSLAFGYQMNTEAFF
TRBV5-1,TRBJ1-2,.,.,TGCGCCAGCAGCTTGGCCCATGTCTATGGCTACACCTTC,CASSLAHVYGYTF
TRBV13,TRBJ2-7,.,.,TGTGCCAGCAGTTTACAGACCTACGAGCAGTACTTC,CASSLQTYEQYF
TRBV9,TRBJ1-5,TRBD1,once,TGTGCCAGCAGCGTAGACACAGGGGTCGGCCAGCCCCAGCATTTT,CASSVDTGVGQPQHF